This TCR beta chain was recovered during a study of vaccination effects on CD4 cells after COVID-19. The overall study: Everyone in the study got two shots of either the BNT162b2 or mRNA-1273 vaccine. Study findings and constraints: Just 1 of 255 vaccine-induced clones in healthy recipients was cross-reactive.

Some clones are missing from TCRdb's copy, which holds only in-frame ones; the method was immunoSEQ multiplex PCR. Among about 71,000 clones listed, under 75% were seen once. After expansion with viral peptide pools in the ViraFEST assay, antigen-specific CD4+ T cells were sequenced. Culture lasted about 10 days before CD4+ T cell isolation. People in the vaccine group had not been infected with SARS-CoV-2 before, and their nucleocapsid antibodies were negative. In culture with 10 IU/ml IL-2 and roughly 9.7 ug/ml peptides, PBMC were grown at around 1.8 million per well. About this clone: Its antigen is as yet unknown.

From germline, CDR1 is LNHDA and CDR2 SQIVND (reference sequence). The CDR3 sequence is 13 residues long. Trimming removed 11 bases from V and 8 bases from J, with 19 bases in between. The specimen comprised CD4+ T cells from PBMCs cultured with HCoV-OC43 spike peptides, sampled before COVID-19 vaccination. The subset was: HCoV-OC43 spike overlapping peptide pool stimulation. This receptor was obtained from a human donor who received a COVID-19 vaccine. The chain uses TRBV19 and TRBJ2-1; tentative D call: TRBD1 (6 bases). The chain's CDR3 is CAGANTGSDEQFF. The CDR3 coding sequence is TGTGCCGGGGCTAACACAGGGAGCGATGAGCAGTTCTTC.